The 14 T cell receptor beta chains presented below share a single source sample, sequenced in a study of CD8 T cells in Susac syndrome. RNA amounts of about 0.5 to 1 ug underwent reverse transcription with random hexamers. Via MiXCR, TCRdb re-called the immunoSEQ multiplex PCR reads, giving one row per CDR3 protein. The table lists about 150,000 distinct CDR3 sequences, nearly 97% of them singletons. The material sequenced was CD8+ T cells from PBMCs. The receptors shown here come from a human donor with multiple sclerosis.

The CDR3 DNA sequence: TGTGCCATCCGCGGGGGGCCCAGCTCCTACGAGCAGTACTTC. As protein: CAIRGGPSSYEQYF. The V and J genes are TRBV9 and TRBJ2-7, with 8 bases aligning to TRBD2. This CDR3 comprises 14 residues. V gave up 9 bases and J gave up 0 bases; unmatched junction bases: 8. Germline V CDR1 and CDR2: SGDLS, YYNGEE.

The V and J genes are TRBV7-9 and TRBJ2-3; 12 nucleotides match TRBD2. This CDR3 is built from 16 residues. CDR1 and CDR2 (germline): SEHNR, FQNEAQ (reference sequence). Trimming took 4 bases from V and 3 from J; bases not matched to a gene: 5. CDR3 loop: CASSSSTSGGTDTQYF. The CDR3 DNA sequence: TGTGCCAGCAGCTCATCGACTAGCGGGGGAACAGATACGCAGTATTTT.

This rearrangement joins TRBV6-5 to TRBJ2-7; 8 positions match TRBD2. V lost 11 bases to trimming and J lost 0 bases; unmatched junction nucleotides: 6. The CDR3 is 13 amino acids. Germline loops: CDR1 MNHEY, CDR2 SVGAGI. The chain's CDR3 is CAAGGSGSYEQYF. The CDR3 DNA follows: TGTGCCGCGGGGGGCAGTGGCTCCTACGAGCAGTACTTC.

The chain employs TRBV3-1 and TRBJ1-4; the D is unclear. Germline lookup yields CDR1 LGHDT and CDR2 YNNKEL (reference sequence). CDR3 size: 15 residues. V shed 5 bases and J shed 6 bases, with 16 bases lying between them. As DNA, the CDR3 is TGTGCCAGCAGCTCAACAGAAAAGGCCGATGAAAAACTGTTTTTT. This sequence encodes CASSSTEKADEKLFF.

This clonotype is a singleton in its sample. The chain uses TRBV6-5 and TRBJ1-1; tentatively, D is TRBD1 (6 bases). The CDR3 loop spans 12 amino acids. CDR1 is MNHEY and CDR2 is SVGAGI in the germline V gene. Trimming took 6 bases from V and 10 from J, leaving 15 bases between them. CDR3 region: CASRNTGWGAFF. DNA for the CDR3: TGTGCCAGCAGAAACACAGGGTGGGGAGCTTTCTTT.

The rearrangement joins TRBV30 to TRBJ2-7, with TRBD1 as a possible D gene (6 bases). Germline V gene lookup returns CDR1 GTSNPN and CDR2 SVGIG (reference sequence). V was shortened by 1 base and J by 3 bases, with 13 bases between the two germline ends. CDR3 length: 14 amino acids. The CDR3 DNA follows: TGTGCCTGGAGTGCAGGGGTTGGGATCTACGAGCAGTACTTC. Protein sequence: CAWSAGVGIYEQYF.

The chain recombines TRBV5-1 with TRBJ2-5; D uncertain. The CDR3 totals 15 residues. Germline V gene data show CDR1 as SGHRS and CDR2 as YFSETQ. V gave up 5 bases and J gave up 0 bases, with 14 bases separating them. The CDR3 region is CASRWSGRDQETQYF. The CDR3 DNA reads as TGCGCCAGCAGATGGTCCGGACGGGACCAAGAGACCCAGTACTTC.

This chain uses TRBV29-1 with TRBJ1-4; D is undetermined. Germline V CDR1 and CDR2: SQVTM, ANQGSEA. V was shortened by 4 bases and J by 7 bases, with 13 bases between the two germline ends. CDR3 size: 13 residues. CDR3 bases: TGCAGCGTTGTAAGCAGGAAAAGTGAAAAACTGTTTTTT. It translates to CSVVSRKSEKLFF.

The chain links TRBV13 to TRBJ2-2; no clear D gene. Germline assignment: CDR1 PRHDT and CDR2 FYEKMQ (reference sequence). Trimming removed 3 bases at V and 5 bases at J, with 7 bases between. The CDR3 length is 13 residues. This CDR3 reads CASSFRRTGELFF. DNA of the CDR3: TGTGCCAGCAGCTTTAGACGGACCGGGGAGCTGTTTTTT.

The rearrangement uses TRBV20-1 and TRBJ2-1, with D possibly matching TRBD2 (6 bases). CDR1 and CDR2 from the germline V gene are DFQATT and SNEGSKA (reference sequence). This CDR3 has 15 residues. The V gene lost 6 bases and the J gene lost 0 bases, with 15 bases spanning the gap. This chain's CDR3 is CSASGSVTSYNEQFF. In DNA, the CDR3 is TGCAGTGCGAGCGGGTCAGTGACCTCCTACAATGAGCAGTTCTTC.

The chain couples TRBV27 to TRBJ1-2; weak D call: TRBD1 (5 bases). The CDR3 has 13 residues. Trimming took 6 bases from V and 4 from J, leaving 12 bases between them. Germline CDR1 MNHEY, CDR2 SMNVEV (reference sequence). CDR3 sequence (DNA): TGTGCCAGCAGACCGGGTAGGGGCTATGGCTACACCTTC. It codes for CASRPGRGYGYTF.

The CDR3 region is CASSSGQGSSPLHF. CDR3 nucleotides: TGTGCCAGCAGTTCAGGACAGGGCTCATCACCCCTCCACTTT. The genes are TRBV27 and TRBJ1-6; 8 bases map to TRBD1. V shed 4 bases and J 10 bases; nucleotides not matched to a gene: 6. Per the germline V gene, CDR1 is MNHEY and CDR2 is SMNVEV (reference sequence). This CDR3 has 14 residues.

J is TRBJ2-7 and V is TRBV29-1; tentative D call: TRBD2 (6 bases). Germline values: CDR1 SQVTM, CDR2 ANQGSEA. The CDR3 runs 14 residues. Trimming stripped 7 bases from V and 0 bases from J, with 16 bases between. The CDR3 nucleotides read TGCAGCGCCGCCGGGACTGATCTCTCCTACGAGCAGTACTTC. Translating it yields CSAAGTDLSYEQYF.

The CDR3 DNA is TGTGCCAGCAGCCAAGTGCCAGGGGGAAGGGGCTATGGCTACACCTTC. Translated, it gives CASSQVPGGRGYGYTF. V gene TRBV3-1 combines with J gene TRBJ1-2, with 7 bases matching TRBD1. V lost 1 base, J lost 4 bases, and 9 bases stayed unmatched. This CDR3 contains 16 residues. Germline CDR1 and CDR2: LGHDT and YNNKEL (reference sequence).